This TCR beta chain comes out of a study of T cells in Graves' hyperthyroidism and ophthalmopathy (dated by TCRdb to the late 2010s). Regarding the research as a whole: Peripheral blood samples were taken at initial diagnosis, before any treatment was given. TCR Vbeta CDR3 sequencing of some 140 peripheral blood samples (more than 40 ophthalmopathy, some 75 hyperthyroidism and roughly 17 progressor patients) is reported in the paper. To identify TCR V-J signatures that set the groups apart, the researchers used a discovery cohort of about a hundred patients, made up of roughly 45 with Graves' ophthalmopathy and some 56 with stable Graves' hyperthyroidism. The 85 to 100 discovery patients were divided at random into training and test sets in a 7:3 ratio. Whether ophthalmopathy could be predicted prospectively was tested in an independent validation cohort made up of about 20 hyperthyroidism patients plus 17 patients who later progressed to ophthalmopathy. In addition, the study compared T-cell repertoires in thyroid tissue and in blood from 6 or 7 Graves' hyperthyroidism patients. Following sampling, methimazole starting at 30 mg daily was given to hyperthyroidism patients, and high-dose intravenous methylprednisolone was given to ophthalmopathy patients. Study-wide conclusions, independent of this receptor: A 13 V-J signature model separated ophthalmopathy from stable hyperthyroidism, with just over 85% sensitivity and roughly 81% specificity in cross-validation and 80%/75% in testing. In validation, progression to ophthalmopathy was predicted by the model with more than 65% sensitivity and about 72% specificity, a median of 6.5 months before onset. Sample size was not statistically predetermined, and blinding of investigators to group allocation was not performed. Blood samples also contained most of the expanded thyroid clonotypes (frequency above 0.001), which suggests that blood repertoires may reflect thyroid immune responses.

The germline ends are 13 bases apart after V is trimmed by 0 bases and J by 4 bases. Its CDR3 holds 17 amino acids, cysteine through phenylalanine. Only the CDR3 part of the read is kept: 51 bases, read in frame from the first base. CDR1 and CDR2 were assigned from the germline V gene (reference sequence) as LNHNV and YYDKDF. The hyperthyroidism patients were between 18 and 65 years old and newly diagnosed, with a disease duration of less than 2 months. Patients with uncontrolled infections, other autoimmune diseases, pregnancy or lactation were excluded. Diagnoses were based on clinical symptoms, serum thyroxine and TRAb, thyroid ultrasound and orbital computed tomography. Blood from progressor patients was drawn when they were first diagnosed with hyperthyroidism, before any ophthalmopathy symptoms appeared. Ficoll-Paque density gradient centrifugation was used to isolate PBMCs from 10 ml of fresh peripheral blood. Progressor patients were defined as those initially diagnosed with Graves' hyperthyroidism in whom ophthalmopathy developed during follow-up. Total RNA was extracted with Trizol reagent, and quality was checked on an Agilent 2100 Bioanalyzer.

A note on this clonotype: It has no known antigen specificity. No much larger clone is present one base from it, and per-base qualities are unavailable.

The TCR beta CDR3 regions were amplified from the RNA transcripts. The first round of RT-PCR for the TCR CDR3 was performed with the HTBI primer set and the Qiagen OneStep RT-PCR kit. The libraries were constructed in a second round of multiplex PCR and then size-selected and purified. Libraries were sequenced paired-end with 100 bp reads on an Illumina HiSeq2000. The original pipeline was this. SOAPnuke was used to process the raw data, removing reads that contained adapters or uncalled bases, had a mean Phred below 15, or lacked an exact match to the constant primer or identifier. High-quality paired reads were merged using COPE v1.2.5, and each unique nucleotide sequence was defined as a clonotype. MiTCR v1.1 was used to align clonotypes to the IMGT TRBV, TRBD and TRBJ reference segments. The analysis included only V-J combinations with a frequency above 0.0001, which together covered 99.2% of the repertoires. The TCS score was defined as F50 (clonal expansion) divided by E x V (chaos), with BLOSUM62-based TCRdist calculated between CDR3 peptides within each V-J. Welch's t-statistics and random forest reduced 500 to 550 V-J features to 10 to 15, which were used in a naive Bayes classifier (R e1071). TCRdb reanalyzed the raw reads on its own, using fastp at Q25 for trimming and MiXCR for clone calling, and kept in-frame beta chains. Every distinct CDR3 protein forms one entry, paired with its most common genes and DNA. TCRdb's processing, not the study's, gives the V and J calls here. The table for this sample lists 300,000 to 450,000 distinct CDR3 sequences; 15% to 17% of them were counted only once. Roughly 25% of the sample is taken by the ten largest.

The chain is encoded by TRBV15 joined to TRBJ2-6; TRBD1 could be the D gene, as 5 bases match. Source material: blood. This clonotype originated in a young woman with Graves' hyperthyroidism that later progressed to Graves' ophthalmopathy. The nucleotide sequence reads TGTGCCACCAGCAGAGATCGATCAGGGTCCGGGGCCAACGTCCTGACTTTC. Its coded protein is CATSRDRSGSGANVLTF.